Listed here are 29 T cell receptor beta chains from one sample, sequenced in a study of human T cells and chemical hapten exposure. Library construction involved attaching unique molecular identifiers to individual cDNA molecules, which allowed quantitative, reproducible TCR counting. TCRdb itself ran the reads through MiXCR, one entry per CDR3 protein. The sample lists around 120,000 distinct CDR3 sequences, over 6.5% occurring once. Unseparated into fractions, whole blood served as the source from which total RNA was extracted. Sequencing used whole blood. The receptors come from a human donor in good health. Some clones in this sample may be carry-over from other donors' samples.

This clonotype was observed at least ten times. The chain joins TRBV12-3 or TRBV12-4 to TRBJ1-5; the D is unclear. The CDR3 spans 14 residues. Trimming took off 2 bases at V and 3 bases at J, with 8 bases between the two ends. The CDR3 here is CASSLSPLNQPQHF. CDR3 DNA: TGTGCCAGCAGTTTATCGCCTCTCAATCAGCCCCAGCATTTT.

In its sample, this clonotype was seen a few times. The V and J genes are TRBV2 and TRBJ2-7; TRBD1 might be the D (5 bases). CDR3 size: 13 residues. The germline gives CDR1 SNHLY, CDR2 FYNNEI. With 6 bases removed from V and 2 bases from J, the gap between germline ends came to 11 bases. CDR3 in amino acids: CASSSQGAYEQYF. The CDR3 coding sequence is TGTGCCAGCAGCTCTCAAGGGGCCTACGAGCAGTACTTC.

The chain combines TRBV6-5 with TRBJ1-2, with a possible D match to TRBD1 (6 bases). Germline values: CDR1 MNHEY, CDR2 SVGAGI. V was shortened by 5 bases and J by 0 bases, with 16 bases between the two germline ends. The length of the CDR3 is 16 residues. The CDR3 loop reads CASSRSGVGANYGYTF. The CDR3 bases are TGTGCCAGCAGTAGGTCAGGGGTGGGAGCTAACTATGGCTACACCTTC.

Ten or more counts support this clonotype. The rearrangement uses TRBV9 and TRBJ2-3, with D perhaps assigned TRBD1 or TRBD2 (6 bases each). This CDR3 spans 15 amino acids. The V gene lost 3 bases and the J gene lost 0 bases, with 11 bases spanning the gap. Germline CDR1 reads SGDLS; CDR2 reads YYNGEE. The CDR3 bases are TGTGCCAGCAGCGCGCCGGGGGCTAGCACAGATACGCAGTATTTT. This encodes CASSAPGASTDTQYF.

This clonotype was counted a few times. The V gene is TRBV6-5, the J gene TRBJ2-7; 12 bases agree with TRBD1. CDR3 length equals 15 residues. Germline V gives CDR1 MNHEY, CDR2 SVGAGI. J gave up 5 bases and V 7 bases, and 9 bases lay outside the gene matches. CDR3 coding DNA: TGTGCCAGCACCCTTCCCGGGACAGGGGGCCACGAGCAGTACTTC. This codes for CASTLPGTGGHEQYF.

This chain connects TRBV7-9 to TRBJ2-7; no reliable D call. The CDR3 runs to 12 residues. V shed 5 bases and J shed 3 bases, with 8 bases lying between them. Germline V CDR1 and CDR2: SEHNR, FQNEAQ (reference sequence). CDR3 loop: CASSALNYEQYF. CDR3 sequence (DNA): TGTGCCAGCAGCGCCCTCAACTACGAGCAGTACTTC.

This clonotype was seen ten or more times. The CDR3 sequence: CASSVRTGGLKDSPLHF. The CDR3, as DNA: TGTGCCAGCAGCGTCCGGACAGGGGGCTTAAAAGATTCACCCCTCCACTTT. V is TRBV9 and J is TRBJ1-6, with TRBD1 matching over 11 bases. Germline-derived CDR1 and CDR2 are SGDLS and YYNGEE. There are 17 residues in the CDR3. The V segment lost 2 bases and the J segment 8 bases; nucleotides outside the gene matches: 9.

This clonotype came up a few times. The rearrangement uses TRBV29-1 and TRBJ1-2; the D is unclear. Deletions cut 4 bases from V and 8 bases from J, with 11 bases between. Per germline, CDR1 SQVTM and CDR2 ANQGSEA. CDR3 size: 11 residues. The CDR3 protein is CSVVRVVGYTF. The CDR3 DNA sequence: TGCAGCGTTGTTCGGGTCGTCGGCTACACCTTC.

In its sample, this clonotype was seen many times. The chain carries TRBV12-5 and TRBJ1-3; D possibly corresponds to TRBD1 (5 bases). The germline CDR1 and CDR2 sequences are LGHNT and FRNRAP. CDR3 length: 15 residues. Deletions cut 0 bases from V and 8 bases from J, with 14 bases between. CDR3 loop: CASGLVQGLSYTIYF. CDR3 sequence (DNA): TGTGCTAGTGGTTTGGTCCAGGGCCTGTCTTACACCATATATTTT.

V and J are TRBV5-1 and TRBJ1-2, with D hard to call. The CDR3 has 13 amino acids. CDR1 is SGHRS, CDR2 YFSETQ, per germline. V dropped 7 bases and J dropped 5 bases, with 15 bases sitting between them. The CDR3 coding sequence is TGCGCCAGCGGAACCGGGCCGGGATATGGCTACACCTTC. Its translation is CASGTGPGYGYTF. The full variable domain, with the rest looked up from reference TRBV5-1 and TRBJ1-2, is KAGVTQTPRYLIKTRGQQVTLSCSPISGHRSVSWYQQTPGQGLQFLFEYFSETQRNKGNFPGRFSGRQFSNSRSEMNVSTLELGDSALYLCASGTGPGYGYTFGSGTRLTVV.

The rearrangement joins TRBV2 to TRBJ2-3; D is unresolved. Germline values: CDR1 SNHLY, CDR2 FYNNEI. V lost 0 bases, J lost 3 bases, and 4 bases lay in between. The CDR3 length is 13 residues. The CDR3 loop reads CASSEAPTDTQYF. CDR3 DNA: TGTGCCAGCAGTGAAGCCCCTACAGATACGCAGTATTTT.

This clonotype was seen only a few times. The rearrangement joins TRBV15 to TRBJ1-5; the D gene is possibly TRBD1 (5 bases). The CDR3 loop spans 16 amino acids. V lost 1 base and J lost 0, with 10 bases in between. Germline CDR1 reads LNHNV; CDR2 reads YYDKDF (reference sequence). The CDR3 protein is CATSRAQGGSNQPQHF. The CDR3 DNA reads TGTGCCACCAGCAGAGCTCAGGGAGGTAGCAATCAGCCCCAGCATTTT.

In nucleotides, the CDR3 is TGCAGTGCTAGAGATGCAAAGGGACTAGCGGTTTACGAGCAGTACTTC. Encoded protein: CSARDAKGLAVYEQYF. The V gene is TRBV20-1, the J gene TRBJ2-7; 11 bases match TRBD2. This CDR3 region has 16 residues. CDR1 and CDR2 (germline): DFQATT, SNEGSKA (reference sequence). The V and J ends lost 0 bases and 4 bases, in that order; junction bases with no gene match: 8.

This clonotype was picked up many times. The chain carries TRBV7-2 and TRBJ1-4; TRBD1 matches at 7 bases. The germline CDR1 and CDR2 sequences are SGHTA and FQGNSA. The CDR3 has 15 residues. V shed 0 bases and J 5 bases; nucleotides not matched to a gene: 3. Written as DNA, the CDR3 is TGTGCCAGCAGCTTAGCGGGCAGGGGGAATGAAAAACTGTTTTTT. Its translation is CASSLAGRGNEKLFF.

This clonotype was observed at least ten times. The V call is TRBV11-2, the J call TRBJ1-2, with D uncertain. Trimming took off 0 bases at V and 4 bases at J, with 9 bases between the two ends. Germline CDR1 SGHAT, CDR2 FQNNGV. CDR3 size: 14 residues. This CDR3 reads CASSLDLTAYGYTF. CDR3 coding DNA: TGTGCCAGCAGCTTAGATCTGACGGCCTATGGCTACACCTTC. Full variable domain (missing parts from reference TRBV11-2 and TRBJ1-2): EAGVAQSPRYKIIEKRQSVAFWCNPISGHATLYWYQQILGQGPKLLIQFQNNGVVDDSQLPKDRFSAERLKGVDSTLKIQPAKLEDSAVYLCASSLDLTAYGYTFGSGTRLTVV.

The chain has TRBV9 and TRBJ2-7; a weak D match, TRBD1 (6 bases). V was shortened by 3 bases and J by 5 bases, with 18 bases between the two germline ends. The CDR3 loop spans 15 amino acids. The germline gives CDR1 SGDLS, CDR2 YYNGEE. CDR3 sequence (DNA): TGTGCCAGCAGCGGAGACCGGGACAACCGGAACGAGCAGTACTTC. It specifies CASSGDRDNRNEQYF.

This clonotype has a count of ten or more. The J gene is TRBJ1-1, the V gene TRBV3-1, with a tentative D call TRBD1 (5 bases). Germline lookup yields CDR1 LGHDT and CDR2 YNNKEL (reference sequence). V was trimmed by 1 base and J by 0 bases, leaving 9 bases between them. The CDR3 totals 15 residues. CDR3 bases: TGTGCCAGCAGCCAAGCCGGGGGTTTGAACACTGAAGCTTTCTTT. Amino acid sequence: CASSQAGGLNTEAFF.

The V gene is TRBV2, the J gene TRBJ1-1; 8 nucleotides line up with TRBD1. The germline V gene encodes CDR1 SNHLY and CDR2 FYNNEI. Trimming cost V 6 bases and J 1 base; bases outside gene matches: 10. The CDR3 totals 16 residues. In DNA, the CDR3 is TGTGCCAGCAGATCCTCCGGGACAGGTACGAACACTGAAGCTTTCTTT. Protein product: CASRSSGTGTNTEAFF. The complete variable domain, with remaining parts taken from reference TRBV2 and TRBJ1-1, reads EPEVTQTPSHQVTQMGQEVILRCVPISNHLYFYWYRQILGQKVEFLVSFYNNEISEKSEIFDDQFSVERPDGSNFTLKIRSTKLEDSAMYFCASRSSGTGTNTEAFFGQGTRLTVV.

This chain joins TRBV3-1 and TRBJ2-1; D is ambiguous. From germline, CDR1 is LGHDT and CDR2 YNNKEL (reference sequence). The CDR3 length is 14 residues. Trimming took off 2 bases at V and 6 bases at J, with 11 bases between the two ends. The CDR3 DNA reads as TGTGCCAGCAGCCAAAGCCGGACCACCAATGAGCAGTTCTTC. This gives the protein CASSQSRTTNEQFF.

CDR3 nucleotides: TGTGCCACCACCTCCGAAGGGAACATTCAGTACTTC. Encoded protein: CATTSEGNIQYF. This rearrangement joins TRBV6-2 or TRBV6-3 to TRBJ2-4; D is ambiguous. V lost 10 bases, J lost 7 bases, and 14 bases lay in between. Germline V gives CDR1 MNHEY, CDR2 SVGEGT. The CDR3 is 12 residues long.

This clonotype was picked up a small number of times. The rearrangement joins TRBV2 to TRBJ2-2, with TRBD2 identical over 12 bases. Unmatched junction bases numbered 8, after V lost 5 bases and J lost 7 bases. The CDR3 spans 16 residues. Germline V gene lookup returns CDR1 SNHLY and CDR2 FYNNEI. The DNA for the CDR3 is TGTGCCAGCAGTACCCGGACTAGCGGGAATGGCGGGGAGCTGTTTTTT. Residues: CASSTRTSGNGGELFF.

The V and J genes are TRBV18 and TRBJ2-7, with D unclear. The CDR3 has 14 amino acids. With 6 bases removed from V and 0 bases from J, the gap between germline ends came to 12 bases. CDR1 and CDR2 (germline): KGHSH, LQKENI. The CDR3 nucleotides read TGTGCCAGCTCCAGGTCCGAGAGCTCCTACGAGCAGTACTTC. It codes for CASSRSESSYEQYF.

This clonotype was seen repeatedly, ten times or more. The gene calls are TRBV7-8 and TRBJ1-2; a weak D match, TRBD1 (6 bases). The CDR3 extends over 18 amino acids. Germline V gene data show CDR1 as SGHVS and CDR2 as FQNEAQ. The V end lost 4 bases, the J end lost 6 bases, and 27 bases lay between the germline ends. CDR3 sequence (DNA): TGTGCCAGCAGCTCTCTTTCCAGGGGAAGGCTAACTCTGGATGGCTACACCTTC. It encodes CASSSLSRGRLTLDGYTF. Full variable domain (missing parts from reference TRBV7-8 and TRBJ1-2): GAGVSQSPRYKVAKRGQDVALRCDPISGHVSLFWYQQALGQGPEFLTYFQNEAQLDKSGLPSDRFFAERPEGSVSTLKIQRTQQEDSAVYLCASSSLSRGRLTLDGYTFGSGTRLTVV.

There are a few counts of this clonotype. This rearrangement joins TRBV10-3 to TRBJ2-5, with 10 bases aligning to TRBD2. Germline-derived CDR1 and CDR2 are ENHRY and SYGVKD. The CDR3 is 15 residues long. J lost 4 bases, V lost 4 bases, and 6 bases had no gene match. The CDR3 sequence: CAISVRLAGVETQYF. CDR3 in DNA: TGTGCCATCAGTGTCCGGCTAGCGGGGGTAGAGACCCAGTACTTC.

This clonotype was recorded many times. The CDR3 sequence is CASSPGTSSNQPQHF. The CDR3 nucleotides read TGCGCCAGCAGCCCTGGGACAAGTAGCAATCAGCCCCAGCATTTT. J is TRBJ1-5 and V is TRBV5-1, with a tentative D call TRBD1 (6 bases). The CDR3 is made up of 15 amino acids. Per germline, CDR1 SGHRS and CDR2 YFSETQ. V was cut by 4 bases and J by 0 bases, with 11 bases left in between.

Notes on this clonotype: This could be a read error, since a much larger clone is one nucleotide away. V is TRBV7-2 and J is TRBJ2-7, with TRBD2 as a possible D gene (6 bases). Germline lookup yields CDR1 SGHTA and CDR2 FQGNSA. CDR3 length equals 13 residues. With 5 bases removed from V and 6 bases from J, the gap between germline ends came to 14 bases. The CDR3 spells CASSRFGGLEQYF. The CDR3 DNA reads as TGTGCCAGCAGCCGCTTCGGAGGGCTCGAGCAGTACTTC.

As regards this clonotype: Just one base apart from a much larger clone, this may be a read error. V and J are TRBV7-9 and TRBJ1-6, with D perhaps TRBD1 (6 bases). The CDR3 is made up of 15 amino acids. Looked up from germline, CDR1 is SEHNR and CDR2 is FQNEAQ (reference sequence). V lost 1 base to trimming and J lost 9 bases, with 13 bases between them. CDR3 in DNA: TGTGCCAGCAGCTTAGGGAGGGGGGAGAGTTCACCCCTCCACTTT. It yields the protein CASSLGRGESSPLHF. The full variable domain, rest sourced from reference TRBV7-9 and TRBJ1-6, is DTGVSQNPRHKITKRGQNVTFRCDPISEHNRLYWYRQTLGQGPEFLTYFQNEAQLEKSRLLSDRFSAERPKGSFSTLEIQRTEQGDSAMYLCASSLGRGESSPLHFGNGTRLTVT.

This clonotype appeared many times. The chain is built from TRBV5-1 and TRBJ2-2; D perhaps matches TRBD2 (5 bases). CDR3 length equals 18 residues. CDR1 and CDR2 from the germline V gene are SGHRS and YFSETQ. Trimming took 2 bases from V and 0 from J, leaving 17 bases between them. The CDR3 is CASSFRLASQTNTGELFF. In DNA, the CDR3 is TGCGCCAGCAGCTTTCGGCTAGCCTCTCAGACGAACACCGGGGAGCTGTTTTTT.

This clonotype has a count of ten or more. The chain is built from TRBV12-3 or TRBV12-4 and TRBJ1-5; 7 bases agree with TRBD1. The CDR3 is 15 amino acids. Trimming took 3 bases from V and 6 from J; bases not matched to a gene: 8. CDR3 sequence (DNA): TGTGCCAGCAGTTTGGGGCAGGGGGGCCGTCAGCCCCAGCATTTT. Amino acid sequence: CASSLGQGGRQPQHF.